The 30 T cell receptor beta chains in this list originate from one sample, sequenced in a study of response to subunit inactivated influenza vaccine. Via MiXCR, TCRdb re-called the RT-PCR reads, giving one row per CDR3 protein. The sample lists about 520,000 distinct CDR3 sequences; approximately 6.9% were seen once. Material: PBMCs from blood, obtained about 24 months after vaccination. These TCRs come from a man between 50 and 69 years old who received an inactivated influenza vaccine.

This clonotype was seen ten or more times. The chain employs TRBV12-3 or TRBV12-4 and TRBJ2-1, with 12 nucleotides matching TRBD2. CDR3 length: 15 amino acids. The J segment lost 5 bases and the V segment lost 7 bases, leaving 6 bases of the junction unmatched. CDR3 sequence: CASKILAGGDNEQFF. The CDR3 nucleotides read TGTGCCAGCAAGATACTAGCGGGAGGAGACAATGAGCAGTTCTTC.

The chain uses TRBV7-2 and TRBJ2-1; TRBD1 matches 7 bases. Trimming cost V 5 bases and J 4 bases; bases outside gene matches: 11. CDR3 length: 16 amino acids. In germline, CDR1 is SGHTA, CDR2 FQGNSA. CDR3 sequence: CASSLKGQNRYNEQFF. The CDR3 DNA reads as TGTGCCAGCAGCCTAAAGGGACAGAACAGATACAATGAGCAGTTCTTC.

In its sample, this clonotype was seen a few times. The genes are TRBV20-1 and TRBJ2-1; 9 bases are shared with TRBD2. The CDR3 covers 15 residues. V dropped 3 bases and J dropped 8; count of bases not matched to a gene: 11. CDR1 is DFQATT and CDR2 is SNEGSKA in the germline V gene (reference sequence). This CDR3 reads CSASFSASGNDEQFF. CDR3 DNA: TGCAGTGCTAGTTTTAGCGCTAGCGGGAATGATGAGCAGTTCTTC.

This clonotype was counted between two and nine times. The chain links TRBV2 to TRBJ1-1; 8 bases agree with TRBD1. The germline V gene has CDR1 SNHLY and CDR2 FYNNEI. There are 17 residues in the CDR3. With V trimmed by 4 bases and J by 1 base, 11 bases remained unmatched. CDR3 nucleotide sequence: TGTGCCAGCAGTGCCCGATCGGGACAGGCGGCGAACACTGAAGCTTTCTTT. Protein sequence: CASSARSGQAANTEAFF.

The chain joins TRBV6-5 to TRBJ1-6; 9 nucleotides match TRBD1. Germline V gene lookup returns CDR1 MNHEY and CDR2 SVGAGI. Losses at the gene ends were 2 bases for V and 7 bases for J; bases not matched to a gene: 6. The CDR3 runs to 16 residues. CDR3 amino acids: CASSYPGTGLNSPLHF. The CDR3 bases are TGTGCCAGCAGTTACCCCGGGACAGGGTTGAATTCACCCCTCCACTTT.

A few counts support this clonotype. The chain has TRBV10-3 and TRBJ2-1; 8 nucleotides agree with TRBD1. Germline-derived CDR1 and CDR2 are ENHRY and SYGVKD. V lost 6 bases to trimming and J lost 6 bases; unmatched junction nucleotides: 4. The CDR3 length is 13 residues. CDR3 in DNA: TGTGCCATCAGCCTTGGACAGGGCAATGAGCAGTTCTTC. This translates into CAISLGQGNEQFF.

This chain uses TRBV5-1 with TRBJ2-5; D is perhaps TRBD1 (5 bases). V lost 2 bases and J 5 bases, leaving 16 bases between the germline ends. The CDR3 covers 15 residues. The germline CDR1 and CDR2 sequences are SGHRS and YFSETQ. CDR3 sequence (DNA): TGCGCCAGCAGCTTACAACCCAGGGATCTGGAGACCCAGTACTTC. This encodes CASSLQPRDLETQYF.

This clonotype appeared many times. V is TRBV6-2 or TRBV6-3 and J is TRBJ2-1; 7 bases agree with TRBD1. The CDR3 loop spans 15 amino acids. The J segment lost 0 bases and the V segment lost 6 bases, leaving 5 bases of the junction unmatched. Germline V gene data show CDR1 as MNHEY and CDR2 as SVGEGT. The CDR3 region has the DNA TGTGCCAGCAGAAGGGACAGATTCTCCTACAATGAGCAGTTCTTC. It yields the protein CASRRDRFSYNEQFF.

This clonotype has just a few counts. The chain has TRBV5-1 and TRBJ2-3; 12 bases are a match to TRBD2. The ends lost 2 bases at V and 3 bases at J; junction bases unmatched: 4. This CDR3 has 16 residues. Germline lookup yields CDR1 SGHRS and CDR2 YFSETQ. This chain's CDR3 is CASSLLAGGGTDTQYF. In DNA, the CDR3 is TGCGCCAGCAGCTTACTAGCGGGAGGAGGGACAGATACGCAGTATTTT.

This sequence joins TRBV5-1 and TRBJ2-7; D possibly corresponds to TRBD2 (6 bases). Germline V gives CDR1 SGHRS, CDR2 YFSETQ. V lost 0 bases to trimming and J lost 7 bases, with 14 bases between them. CDR3 length equals 14 residues. CDR3: CASSLGGEGGEQYF. DNA for the CDR3: TGCGCCAGCAGCTTGGGGGGGGAAGGCGGAGAGCAGTACTTC.

There are many counts of this clonotype. The gene calls are TRBV4-2 and TRBJ1-5, with a weak D call TRBD1 (6 bases). Germline lookup yields CDR1 LGHNA and CDR2 YNFKEQ. V was pared by 1 base and J by 5 bases, with 12 bases between. The CDR3 runs 15 residues. The CDR3 DNA reads TGTGCCAGCAGCCAAGTTGGAAGGGGGGATCAGCCCCAGCATTTT. It yields the protein CASSQVGRGDQPQHF.

This clonotype has more than one count but fewer than ten. The chain combines TRBV3-1 with TRBJ1-3; tentatively, D is TRBD1 (5 bases). This CDR3 is 15 amino acids long. Trimming pared 2 bases from V and 2 bases from J, leaving 10 bases between. The V gene's germline CDR1 is LGHDT and CDR2 YNNKEL (reference sequence). The CDR3 nucleotides are TGTGCCAGCAGCCAAATCAGGGCACCTGGAAACACCATATATTTT. Translated: CASSQIRAPGNTIYF.

This clonotype was seen a few times. The V call is TRBV12-3 or TRBV12-4, the J call TRBJ1-2, with a possible D match to TRBD1 (6 bases). Trimming shortened V by 7 bases and J by 3 bases, and 12 bases separated the two germline ends. This CDR3 is built from 13 residues. CDR3 in DNA: TGTGCCAGCAACACACAGGGCCACTATGGCTACACCTTC. Amino acids: CASNTQGHYGYTF.

J is TRBJ2-1 and V is TRBV7-3; D is tentatively TRBD1 or TRBD2 (5 bases each). The CDR3 consists of 16 residues. V lost 4 bases to trimming and J lost 1 base, with 14 bases between them. Per germline, CDR1 SGHTA and CDR2 FQGTGA. The CDR3 coding sequence is TGTGCCAGCAGCTGGGACGTCTCTTATTCCTACAATGAGCAGTTCTTC. This encodes CASSWDVSYSYNEQFF.

The chain is built from TRBV5-8 and TRBJ2-3; 10 nucleotides agree with TRBD1. Per germline, CDR1 SGHTS and CDR2 YDEGEE. The ends lost 2 bases at V and 2 bases at J; junction bases unmatched: 2. The CDR3 consists of 15 residues. CDR3 DNA: TGTGCCAGCAGCTTCGGGACAGGGGCCACAGATACGCAGTATTTT. Translating gives CASSFGTGATDTQYF. Full variable domain (missing parts from reference TRBV5-8 and TRBJ2-3): EAGVTQSPTHLIKTRGQQATLRCSPISGHTSVYWYQQALGLGLQFLLWYDEGEERNRGNFPPRFSGRQFPNYSSELNVNALELEDSALYLCASSFGTGATDTQYFGPGTRLTVL.

This clonotype was seen many times. V is TRBV29-1 and J is TRBJ2-5; D is perhaps TRBD2 (6 bases). Trimming left V 0 bases short and J 5 bases short, with 19 bases between. Germline V gene data show CDR1 as SQVTM and CDR2 as ANQGSEA. This CDR3 is 16 amino acids long. The CDR3 reads CSVEDPRESTRETQYF. The CDR3 bases are TGCAGCGTTGAAGATCCCCGGGAGAGTACCCGTGAGACCCAGTACTTC.

This clonotype has just a few counts. The chain is built from TRBV20-1 and TRBJ2-3; 13 bases align to TRBD2. Germline values: CDR1 DFQATT, CDR2 SNEGSKA (reference sequence). The CDR3 has 16 amino acids. The trim removed 5 bases at V and 3 bases at J, leaving 8 bases unmatched. CDR3 bases: TGCAGTGCTCAAGGACTAGCGGGAGATGGTACAGATACGCAGTATTTT. As protein: CSAQGLAGDGTDTQYF.

In its sample, this clonotype was seen a few times. J is TRBJ1-1 and V is TRBV29-1, with D possibly TRBD1 on 5 matching bases. The CDR3 contains 13 residues. The germline V gene has CDR1 SQVTM and CDR2 ANQGSEA. V was clipped by 3 bases and J by 3 bases, with 11 bases between them. In DNA form, the CDR3 reads TGCAGCGTTGATCAGGGTCTGGACACTGAAGCTTTCTTT. It is translated as CSVDQGLDTEAFF. Supplemented by reference TRBV29-1 and TRBJ1-1, the full variable domain reads SAVISQKPSRDICQRGTSLTIQCQVDSQVTMMFWYRQQPGQSLTLIATANQGSEATYESGFVIDKFPISRPNLTFSTLTVSNMSPEDSSIYLCSVDQGLDTEAFFGQGTRLTVV.

The J gene is TRBJ1-1, the V gene TRBV2; 10 bases agree with TRBD1. The CDR3 runs 16 residues. Trimming removed 7 bases from V and 0 bases from J; junction bases left unmatched: 8. Per the germline V gene, CDR1 is SNHLY and CDR2 is FYNNEI. CDR3 sequence: CASIRQGASMNTEAFF. In DNA, the CDR3 is TGTGCCAGCATCCGACAGGGGGCAAGCATGAACACTGAAGCTTTCTTT.

This clonotype has ten or more counts. The rearrangement joins TRBV7-9 to TRBJ2-3; D remains ambiguous. V gave up 1 base and J gave up 4 bases, with 12 bases separating them. Germline V gene sequence: CDR1 SEHNR, CDR2 FQNEAQ (reference sequence). This CDR3 region has 15 residues. Here the CDR3 reads CASSLGSFGSDTQYF. Written as DNA, the CDR3 is TGTGCCAGCAGCTTAGGGTCCTTTGGGTCAGATACGCAGTATTTT. Using reference TRBV7-9 and TRBJ2-3 for the parts outside the CDR3, the full variable domain is DTGVSQNPRHKITKRGQNVTFRCDPISEHNRLYWYRQTLGQGPEFLTYFQNEAQLEKSRLLSDRFSAERPKGSFSTLEIQRTEQGDSAMYLCASSLGSFGSDTQYFGPGTRLTVL.

At least ten counts were recorded for this clonotype. V gene TRBV20-1 combines with J gene TRBJ2-3; the D gene is possibly TRBD2 (5 bases). The germline V gene has CDR1 DFQATT and CDR2 SNEGSKA (reference sequence). The length of the CDR3 is 12 residues. The CDR3 DNA reads TGCAGGGCGGGTAGTAGTCCAGATACGCAGTATTTT. It encodes CRAGSSPDTQYF.

The chain combines TRBV12-3 or TRBV12-4 with TRBJ2-3, with 14 bases that match TRBD2. Trimming took 8 bases from V and 0 from J; bases not matched to a gene: 13. The CDR3 has 19 amino acids. This CDR3 reads CASCSGSGTSGRSTDTQYF. CDR3 DNA: TGTGCCAGCTGTTCAGGCTCCGGGACTAGCGGGAGAAGCACAGATACGCAGTATTTT.

This clonotype was seen a few times. The rearrangement links TRBV6-2 or TRBV6-3 to TRBJ2-3; 8 bases are shared with TRBD2. This CDR3 spans 16 amino acids. From germline, CDR1 is MNHEY and CDR2 SVGEGT. The junction had 10 bases not matched to a gene; V was cut back by 2 bases and J by 6 bases. The CDR3: CASSYRAGGAGDTQYF. The CDR3 nucleotides are TGTGCCAGCAGTTACCGGGCCGGGGGGGCCGGGGATACGCAGTATTTT.

This clonotype has just a few counts. The chain links TRBV6-1 to TRBJ2-5, with D possibly TRBD1 on 6 matching bases. Germline lookup yields CDR1 MNHNS and CDR2 SASEGT. The V end lost 7 bases, the J end lost 6 bases, and 21 bases lay between the germline ends. The CDR3 length is 15 residues. The chain's CDR3 is CASNNKRGTHQTQYF. DNA for the CDR3: TGTGCCAGCAACAACAAGAGGGGGACCCATCAGACCCAGTACTTC.

J is TRBJ2-1 and V is TRBV29-1; TRBD2 is a possible D gene (5 bases). Germline assignment: CDR1 SQVTM and CDR2 ANQGSEA. CDR3 length: 11 residues. V lost 6 bases, J lost 3 bases, and 6 bases lay in between. The CDR3 region is CSVRVYNEQFF. CDR3 DNA sequence: TGCAGCGTGCGGGTCTACAATGAGCAGTTCTTC.

At least ten counts were recorded for this clonotype. The CDR3 coding sequence is TGTGCCAGCAGCTTAAACTCAGGCTCTAGCGGGAGAATCTACAATGAGCAGTTCTTC. Amino acid sequence: CASSLNSGSSGRIYNEQFF. The chain couples TRBV11-2 to TRBJ2-1, with 10 positions matching TRBD2. V trimming: 2 bases; J trimming: 3 bases; junction bases outside the gene matches: 13. CDR3 length: 19 residues. Germline CDR1 SGHAT, CDR2 FQNNGV.

This clonotype was observed a handful of times. The CDR3: CASTPASWNEQFF. The CDR3 nucleotides are TGTGCCAGCACCCCCGCTAGCTGGAATGAGCAGTTCTTC. The V and J genes are TRBV12-3 or TRBV12-4 and TRBJ2-1; D might be TRBD2 (5 bases). The CDR3 is 13 amino acids. V lost 7 bases to trimming and J lost 7 bases, with 14 bases between them.

This clonotype was counted ten times or more. The DNA of the CDR3 is TGTGCCAGCAGTCCCGCCTTGAGACATCCGGGACTAGCGGGCAACAATGAGCAGTTCTTC. It yields the protein CASSPALRHPGLAGNNEQFF. J is TRBJ2-1 and V is TRBV28; 12 positions agree with TRBD2. This CDR3 spans 20 amino acids. From germline, CDR1 is MDHEN and CDR2 SYDVKM. Trimming at V came to 5 bases and at J to 5 bases, leaving 19 bases not matched to a gene.

The CDR3 sequence: CASSPAGQTIAKNIQYF. CDR3 coding DNA: TGTGCCAGCAGTCCCGCGGGACAGACAATAGCCAAAAACATTCAGTACTTC. V is TRBV28 and J is TRBJ2-4, with a weak D call TRBD1 (7 bases). The CDR3 extends over 17 amino acids. Per germline, CDR1 MDHEN and CDR2 SYDVKM. Trimming pared 5 bases from V and 0 bases from J, leaving 17 bases between. The full variable domain, in which reference TRBV28 and TRBJ2-4 provide the parts outside the CDR3, is DVKVTQSSRYLVKRTGEKVFLECVQDMDHENMFWYRQDPGLGLRLIYFSYDVKMKEKGDIPEGYSVSREKKERFSLILESASTNQTSMYLCASSPAGQTIAKNIQYFGAGTRLSVL.

There are a few counts of this clonotype. This chain connects TRBV2 to TRBJ1-6; D call uncertain. Deletions cut 6 bases from V and 0 bases from J, with 6 bases between. Germline lookup yields CDR1 SNHLY and CDR2 FYNNEI. CDR3 length: 14 amino acids. The CDR3 loop is CASSSSSYNSPLHF. In DNA form, the CDR3 reads TGTGCCAGCAGCTCCAGCTCCTATAATTCACCCCTCCACTTT.